This T cell receptor (beta chain) was identified in a study of blood T cell repertoires in COVID-19 (dated by TCRdb to about 2020). In terms of the full investigation: Collaborator samples came from the United States, Italy and Spain and covered acute and convalescent phases of COVID-19. Where available, HLA class I and class II types were taken from metadata supplied by the sample provider and were not determined by assay-based typing. A freely available public database, intended as a resource for researchers studying the immune response to SARS-CoV-2, is where the repertoires were released. The material from the prospective study consisted of cDNA or gDNA derived from T cells, B-cell-depleted T cells, or PBMCs. The samples were drawn from two sources: the first 160 participants of the ongoing ImmuneRACE study, and 1,254 subjects contributed by 6 global collaborators. The dataset comprised deeply sampled blood TCRbeta repertoires from subjects exposed to, actively infected with, or recovered from COVID-19. Sample metadata almost always included a de-identified subject ID, COVID-19 status, age in years and sex. Broad study findings and their caveats: The amount of clinical and demographic metadata varied by source and participant and was provided uncurated.

One collaborating source in Seattle enrolled patients during active infection and followed them longitudinally through the course of disease. Each collaborating institution followed its own protocols to collect whole blood in K2EDTA tubes. For TCRbeta analysis, collaborators shipped samples in one of three forms: frozen whole blood, isolated PBMCs, or DNA extracted from either of those sample types. Points on this clone: Its antigen is not yet known. No much larger clone is present one base from it, and per-base qualities are unavailable.

TCRbeta CDR3 regions were amplified from genomic DNA using the immunoSEQ Assay, a bias-controlled multiplex PCR. Under the source paper's analysis protocol: Nucleated cell counts per sample were estimated from amplification of reference gene primers within the assay. Sequence reads were collapsed and filtered to measure the absolute abundance of every unique TCRbeta CDR3 rearrangement. Productive Simpson clonality was computed per sample as the square root of Simpson's diversity index over productive rearrangements. This is the immuneACCESS table as TCRdb keeps it, with only in-frame sequences that have V and J called. A part of the clones is gone; compared with another copy, unresolved V genes explain less than half, and the rest is unexplained. V and J calls and clone size follow that table, whereas D and trimming were derived from the DNA. The table for this sample lists hundreds of thousands of clones; roughly 89% of them were counted only once. The ten largest clones take up 0.95% to 1.3% of the sample.

Its CDR3 holds 20 amino acids, cysteine through phenylalanine. The retained sequence is limited to the CDR3, 60 bases, with the frame set at the first base. V and J are trimmed by 0 bases and 13 bases, and the gene matches miss 24 bases of the junction. According to the germline V gene, CDR1 reads LGHNA and CDR2 reads YNFKEQ. The rearrangement joined TRBV4-2 to TRBJ1-6, with 7 bases matching TRBD1. This TCR came from a woman aged 40 to 50 with COVID-19, enrolled during active disease. The material sequenced was peripheral blood. The CDR3 loop reads CASSQDDTHRGRNVVMPLHF. The DNA sequence is given as TGTGCCAGCAGCCAAGATGACACACACAGGGGTAGGAACGTTGTTATGCCCCTCCACTTT.